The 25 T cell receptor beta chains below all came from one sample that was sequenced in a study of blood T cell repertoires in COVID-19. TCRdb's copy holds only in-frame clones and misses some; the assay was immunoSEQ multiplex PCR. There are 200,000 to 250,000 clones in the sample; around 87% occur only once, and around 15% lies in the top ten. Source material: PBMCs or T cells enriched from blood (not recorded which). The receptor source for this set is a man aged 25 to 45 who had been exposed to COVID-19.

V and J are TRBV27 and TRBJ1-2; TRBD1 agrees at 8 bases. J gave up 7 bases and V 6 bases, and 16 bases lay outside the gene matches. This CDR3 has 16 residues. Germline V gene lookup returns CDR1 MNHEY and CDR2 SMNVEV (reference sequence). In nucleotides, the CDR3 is TGTGCCAGCAGAACTTCCCTCGGACAGGGTCTCTCTGGCTACACCTTC. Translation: CASRTSLGQGLSGYTF.

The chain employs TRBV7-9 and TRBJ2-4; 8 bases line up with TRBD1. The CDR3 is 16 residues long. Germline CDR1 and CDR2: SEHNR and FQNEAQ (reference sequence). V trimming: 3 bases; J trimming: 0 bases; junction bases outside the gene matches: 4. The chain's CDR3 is CASSFRTGTAKNIQYF. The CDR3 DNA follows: TGTGCCAGCAGCTTTCGGACAGGGACAGCCAAAAACATTCAGTACTTC.

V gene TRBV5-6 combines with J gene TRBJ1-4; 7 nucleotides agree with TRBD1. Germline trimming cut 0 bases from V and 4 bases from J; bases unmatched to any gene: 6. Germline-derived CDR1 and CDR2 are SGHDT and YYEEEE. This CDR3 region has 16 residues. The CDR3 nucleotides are TGTGCCAGCAGCTTGGGACAGGGATTGGGTAATGAAAAACTGTTTTTT. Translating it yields CASSLGQGLGNEKLFF.

The CDR3 DNA is TGTGCCAGTATGAACCTGGGGCGCTCCTACAATGAGCAGTTCTTC. The encoded protein is CASMNLGRSYNEQFF. This chain uses TRBV19 with TRBJ2-1; possible D gene TRBD1, 5 bases. V lost 7 bases and J lost 0, with 13 bases in between. CDR3 length: 15 residues. Germline lookup yields CDR1 LNHDA and CDR2 SQIVND (reference sequence).

The CDR3 protein is CASSPGPPGNQPQHF. CDR3 nucleotide sequence: TGTGCCAGCAGCCCCGGACCCCCGGGGAATCAGCCCCAGCATTTT. J is TRBJ1-5 and V is TRBV5-4; no definite D call. Germline V gene data show CDR1 as SGHNT and CDR2 as YYREEE (reference sequence). Trimming took off 4 bases at V and 4 bases at J, with 15 bases between the two ends. The CDR3 length is 15 residues.

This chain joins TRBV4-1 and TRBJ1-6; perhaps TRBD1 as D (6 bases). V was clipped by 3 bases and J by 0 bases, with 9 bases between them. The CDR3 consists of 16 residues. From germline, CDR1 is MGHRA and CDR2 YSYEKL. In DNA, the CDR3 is TGCGCCAGCAGCCACGGACAGAGCTCCTATAATTCACCCCTCCACTTT. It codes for CASSHGQSSYNSPLHF.

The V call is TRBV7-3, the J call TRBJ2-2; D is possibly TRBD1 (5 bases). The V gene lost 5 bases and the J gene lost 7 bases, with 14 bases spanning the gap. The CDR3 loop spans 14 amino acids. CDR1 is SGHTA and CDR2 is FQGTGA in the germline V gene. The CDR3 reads CASSPRSQGGELFF. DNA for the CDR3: TGTGCCAGCAGCCCCAGGTCTCAGGGCGGGGAGCTGTTTTTT.

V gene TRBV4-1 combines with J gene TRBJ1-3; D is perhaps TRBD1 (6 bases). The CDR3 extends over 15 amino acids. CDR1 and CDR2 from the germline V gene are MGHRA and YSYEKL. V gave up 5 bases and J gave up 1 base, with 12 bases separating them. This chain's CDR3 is CASSLQGGSGNTIYF. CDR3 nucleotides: TGCGCCAGCAGCTTACAAGGGGGATCTGGAAACACCATATATTTT.

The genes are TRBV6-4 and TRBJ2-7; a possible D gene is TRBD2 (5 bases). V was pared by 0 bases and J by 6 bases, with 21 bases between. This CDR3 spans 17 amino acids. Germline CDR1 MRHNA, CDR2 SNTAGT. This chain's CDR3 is CASSDSSRPPRAGEQYF. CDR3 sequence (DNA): TGTGCCAGCAGTGACTCGTCACGACCCCCTCGGGCGGGCGAGCAGTACTTC.

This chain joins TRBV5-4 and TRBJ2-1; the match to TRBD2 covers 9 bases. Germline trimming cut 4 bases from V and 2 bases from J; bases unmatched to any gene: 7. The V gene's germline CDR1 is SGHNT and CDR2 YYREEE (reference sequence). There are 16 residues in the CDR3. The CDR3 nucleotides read TGTGCCAGCAGCCCCGATAGCGGGGGCACCTACAATGAGCAGTTCTTC. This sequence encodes CASSPDSGGTYNEQFF.

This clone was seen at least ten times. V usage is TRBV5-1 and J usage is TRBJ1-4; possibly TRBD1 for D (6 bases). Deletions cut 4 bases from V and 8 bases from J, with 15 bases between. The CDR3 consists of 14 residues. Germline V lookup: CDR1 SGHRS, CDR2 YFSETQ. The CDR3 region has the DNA TGCGCCAGCAGCCCGGGACATAAAGTAGAAAAACTGTTTTTT. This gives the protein CASSPGHKVEKLFF.

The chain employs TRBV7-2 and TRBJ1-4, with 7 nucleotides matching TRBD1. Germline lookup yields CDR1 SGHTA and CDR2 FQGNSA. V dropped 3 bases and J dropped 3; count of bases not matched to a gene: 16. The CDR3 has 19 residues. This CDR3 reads CASSFLPGTASPSNEKLFF. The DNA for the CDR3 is TGTGCCAGCAGCTTCCTACCCGGGACAGCTAGTCCCTCTAATGAAAAACTGTTTTTT.

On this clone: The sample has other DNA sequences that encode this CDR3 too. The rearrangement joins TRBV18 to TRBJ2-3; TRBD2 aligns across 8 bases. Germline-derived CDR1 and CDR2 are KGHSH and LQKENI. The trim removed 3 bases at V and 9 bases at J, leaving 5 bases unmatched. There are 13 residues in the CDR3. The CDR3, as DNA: TGTGCCAGCTCACCCGGGGGGGGCGACACGCAGTATTTT. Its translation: CASSPGGGDTQYF.

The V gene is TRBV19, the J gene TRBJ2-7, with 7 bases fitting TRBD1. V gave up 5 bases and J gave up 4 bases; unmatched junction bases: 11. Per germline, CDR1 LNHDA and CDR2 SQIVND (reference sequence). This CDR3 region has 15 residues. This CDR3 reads CASSLSPRGPYEQYF. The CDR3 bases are TGTGCCAGTAGTCTCAGCCCGAGGGGGCCTTACGAGCAGTACTTC.

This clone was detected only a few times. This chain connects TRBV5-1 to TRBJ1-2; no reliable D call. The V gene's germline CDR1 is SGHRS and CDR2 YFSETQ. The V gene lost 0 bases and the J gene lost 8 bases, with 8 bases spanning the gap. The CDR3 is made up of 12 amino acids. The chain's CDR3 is CASSLGGGGYTF. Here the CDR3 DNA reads TGCGCCAGCAGCTTGGGAGGTGGCGGCTACACCTTC.

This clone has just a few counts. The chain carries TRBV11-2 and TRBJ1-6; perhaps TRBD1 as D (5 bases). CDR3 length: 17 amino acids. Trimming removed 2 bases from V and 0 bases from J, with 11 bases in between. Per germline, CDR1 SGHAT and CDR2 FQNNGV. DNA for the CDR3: TGTGCCAGCAGCTTAAGTGGGGGGAGCTCCTATAATTCACCCCTCCACTTT. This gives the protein CASSLSGGSSYNSPLHF.

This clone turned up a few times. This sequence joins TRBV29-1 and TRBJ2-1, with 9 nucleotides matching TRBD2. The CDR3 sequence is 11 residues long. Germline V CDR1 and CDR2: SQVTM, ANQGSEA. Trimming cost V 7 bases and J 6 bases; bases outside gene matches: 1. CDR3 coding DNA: TGCAGCGCGACTAGCGGCAATGAGCAGTTCTTC. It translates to CSATSGNEQFF.

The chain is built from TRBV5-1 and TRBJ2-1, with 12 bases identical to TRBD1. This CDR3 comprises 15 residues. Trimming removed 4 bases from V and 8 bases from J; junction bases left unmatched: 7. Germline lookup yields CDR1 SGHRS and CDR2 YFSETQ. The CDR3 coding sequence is TGCGCCAGCAGCCGCCGGGACAGGGGGCTGGATGAGCAGTTCTTC. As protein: CASSRRDRGLDEQFF.

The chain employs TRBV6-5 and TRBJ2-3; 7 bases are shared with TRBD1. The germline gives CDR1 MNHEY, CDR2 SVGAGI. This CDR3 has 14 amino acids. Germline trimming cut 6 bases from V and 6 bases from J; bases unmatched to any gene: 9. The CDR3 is CASRDDRARDTQYF. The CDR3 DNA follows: TGTGCCAGCAGAGATGACAGGGCCAGGGATACGCAGTATTTT.

CDR3 amino acids: CASSLERNWRGTEAFF. DNA of the CDR3: TGTGCCAGCAGCTTAGAACGGAACTGGAGGGGCACTGAAGCTTTCTTT. The chain has TRBV11-2 and TRBJ1-1; D might be TRBD1 (5 bases). Trimming took off 0 bases at V and 4 bases at J, with 15 bases between the two ends. This CDR3 has 16 residues. Germline CDR1 SGHAT, CDR2 FQNNGV.

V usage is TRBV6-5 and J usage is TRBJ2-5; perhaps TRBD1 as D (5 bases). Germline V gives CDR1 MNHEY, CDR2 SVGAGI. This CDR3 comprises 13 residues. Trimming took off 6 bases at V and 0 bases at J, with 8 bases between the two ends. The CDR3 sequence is CASRGLYQETQYF. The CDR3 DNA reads TGTGCCAGCAGGGGGCTTTACCAAGAGACCCAGTACTTC.

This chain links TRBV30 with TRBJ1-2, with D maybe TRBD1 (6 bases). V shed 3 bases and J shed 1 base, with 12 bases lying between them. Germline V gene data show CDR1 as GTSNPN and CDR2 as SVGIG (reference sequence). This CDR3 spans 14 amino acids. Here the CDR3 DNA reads TGTGCCTGGAGCCCGACAGGTTTTAACTATGGCTACACCTTC. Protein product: CAWSPTGFNYGYTF.

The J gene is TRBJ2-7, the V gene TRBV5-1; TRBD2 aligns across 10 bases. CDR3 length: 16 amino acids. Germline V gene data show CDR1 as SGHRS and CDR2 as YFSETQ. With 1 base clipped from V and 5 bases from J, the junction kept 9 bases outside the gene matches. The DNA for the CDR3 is TGCGCCAGCAGCTTGTTAAGCGGGGGGGCCGTCGACGAGCAGTACTTC. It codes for CASSLLSGGAVDEQYF.

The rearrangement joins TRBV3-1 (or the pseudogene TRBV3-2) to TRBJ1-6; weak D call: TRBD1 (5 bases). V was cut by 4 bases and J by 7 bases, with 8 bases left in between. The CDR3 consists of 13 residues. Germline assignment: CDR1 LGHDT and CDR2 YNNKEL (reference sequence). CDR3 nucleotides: TGTGCCAGCAGCCGGCAGGGCAATTCACCCCTCCACTTT. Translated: CASSRQGNSPLHF.

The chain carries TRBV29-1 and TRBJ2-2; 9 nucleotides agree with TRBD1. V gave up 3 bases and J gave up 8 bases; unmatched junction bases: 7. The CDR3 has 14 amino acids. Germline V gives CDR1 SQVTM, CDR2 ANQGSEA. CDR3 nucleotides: TGCAGCGTTGACTCCGGGACAGGGACGGGGGAGCTGTTTTTT. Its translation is CSVDSGTGTGELFF.